This T cell receptor (beta chain) was captured in a study of T cell responses to AZD1222 COVID-19 vaccine. Study conclusions and caveats: The study found Spike-specific TCR breadth and depth rose after two AZD1222 doses.

Generated by immunoSEQ multiplex PCR, the TCRdb table keeps only in-frame clones and is missing some. Counted here are around 95,000 clones, nearly 95% occurring once; the ten biggest clones make up under 2%. Points on this clone: Its antigen is unidentified. The same CDR3 also results from other DNA sequences found in this sample.

The CDR3 loop spans 14 amino acids. Germline CDR1 and CDR2: SNHLY and FYNNEI. Trimming cost V 5 bases and J 0 bases; bases outside gene matches: 4. Here the sequenced sample was peripheral blood, taken on day 0 of AZD1222 vaccination. The rearrangement uses TRBV2 and TRBJ2-7; 7 nucleotides line up with TRBD1. The source of this sequence is an adult in good health. The CDR3 coding sequence is TGTGCCAGCAGTCCTAGGACAGGCTCCTACGAGCAGTACTTC. Translation: CASSPRTGSYEQYF.